This T cell receptor (beta chain) was captured by sequencing in a study of PD-L1 blockade in urothelial cancer. The time point is: pretreatment peripheral blood. With regard to this clone: The antigen is unknown.

Study results and limitations: The study found that durable-benefit patients expanded tumor-associated blood clones more at 3 weeks.

TCRdb's copy holds only in-frame clones and misses some; the assay was immunoSEQ multiplex PCR. This table holds roughly 45,000 clones, more than 70% found once. The starting material was PBMCs, obtained around atezolizumab (anti-PD-L1) treatment. This TCR was recovered from a man aged 60-69 years with urothelial cancer.

Here the CDR3 DNA reads TGTGCCATCCGGCAGGACTCCTACAATGAGCAGTTCTTC. It codes for CAIRQDSYNEQFF. This chain joins TRBV10-3 and TRBJ2-1, with unresolved D. The CDR3 is 13 residues long. CDR1 and CDR2 (germline): ENHRY, SYGVKD. V was clipped by 8 bases and J by 0 bases, with 8 bases between them.